This T cell receptor beta chain is from a study of post-analysis software for immune sequencing data. Study-level information: The courses of disease that were included comprised relapsing-remitting, secondary progressive and progressive-relapsing multiple sclerosis.

Unique molecular identifiers tagged the TCR beta cDNA libraries. Yield was 450,000 to 650,000 cDNA molecules from around 1 to 9.1 million T cells. TCRdb reprocessed the PCR reads with MiXCR, giving one entry per CDR3 protein. The table shows hundreds of thousands of distinct CDR3 sequences, with under 70% occurring only once. V lost 5 bases and J lost 10; bases outside the gene matches: 4. CDR3 size: 13 residues. Germline V CDR1 and CDR2: LGHNA, YNFKEQ. Notes on this clonotype: Its antigen is as yet unknown.

Whole-study findings and limits: Under the F measure, samples that were prepared in one batch clustered strongly together. Multiple sclerosis patients showed significantly lower normalized Chao1 diversity than controls did. Among roughly 5 TRBV segments more frequent in patients than controls were TRBV5-6, TRBV5-1 and TRBV20-1.

Material: blood. The TCR originated in a girl aged 5-17 years with multiple sclerosis. The V call is TRBV4-2, the J call TRBJ2-1; 11 bases are shared with TRBD2. Here the CDR3 reads CASSTSGRREQFF. CDR3 nucleotides: TGTGCCAGCAGCACTAGCGGGAGAAGAGAGCAGTTCTTC.